What follows is one T cell receptor beta chain and its context. Its antigen is unidentified. This record comes from a study of T-cell memory formation after mild COVID-19. Turning to the study itself: TCR clusters were mostly confined to one donor each. Findings and caveats of the study: For second-wave clones that peaked at day 37, SARS-CoV-2 specificity went unverified. Some clones that responded turned up in pre-infection memory, which suggests that cross-reactive memory joined in.

TCRdb called the 5' RACE reads again in MiXCR, with one record for every CDR3 protein. The sample carries roughly 370,000 distinct CDR3 sequences, about 17% recorded once. The CDR3 totals 18 residues. Germline CDR1 is SGHDT and CDR2 is YYEEEE. Trimming at V came to 3 bases and at J to 1 base, leaving 5 bases not matched to a gene. V usage is TRBV5-6 and J usage is TRBJ2-2, with 14 bases aligning to TRBD2. The receptor comes from a man between 18 and 35 years old who had mild COVID-19 (a few samples of this study predate the infection). Cell type and time point are not known. The sample comprised PBMCs or a T cell subset sorted from them (not recorded which). The CDR3 DNA sequence: TGTGCCAGCAGCTACGGACTAGCGGGGGGCCGGAACACCGGGGAGCTGTTTTTT. Amino acids: CASSYGLAGGRNTGELFF.